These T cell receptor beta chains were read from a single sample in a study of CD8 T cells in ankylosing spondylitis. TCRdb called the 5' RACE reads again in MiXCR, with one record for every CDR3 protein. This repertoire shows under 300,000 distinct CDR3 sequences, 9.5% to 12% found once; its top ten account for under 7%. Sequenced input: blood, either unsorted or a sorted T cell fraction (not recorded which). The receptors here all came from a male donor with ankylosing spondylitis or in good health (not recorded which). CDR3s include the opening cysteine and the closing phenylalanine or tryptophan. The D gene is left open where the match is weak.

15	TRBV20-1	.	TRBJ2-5	CSARGALGGGETQYF
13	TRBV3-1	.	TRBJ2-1	CASSQSSGEKQFF
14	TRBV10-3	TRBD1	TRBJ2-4	CAIARTGSRPIQYF
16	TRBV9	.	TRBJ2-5	CASSAGRQGGQETQYF
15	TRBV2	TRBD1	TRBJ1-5	CASSLGQAGNQPQHF
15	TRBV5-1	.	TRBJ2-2	CASSLEVTLGGELFF
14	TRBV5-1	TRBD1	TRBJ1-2	CASSPGTAIRGYTF
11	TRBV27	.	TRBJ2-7	CASGRRREQYF
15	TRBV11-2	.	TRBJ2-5	CASSSGHYYQETQYF
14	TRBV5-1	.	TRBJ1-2	CASSLVSTNYGYTF
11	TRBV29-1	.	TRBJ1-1	CSFGGWGEAFF
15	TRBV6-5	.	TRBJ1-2	CASSSTRGRNYGYTF
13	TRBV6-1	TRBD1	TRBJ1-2	CASAPTGGLGYTF
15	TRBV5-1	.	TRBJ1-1	CASSSGHRPNTEAFF
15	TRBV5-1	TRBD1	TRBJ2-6	CASSFTGDGANVLTF
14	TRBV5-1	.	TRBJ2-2	CASSFPRGTGELFF
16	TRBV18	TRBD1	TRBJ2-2	CASSPRRQGIAGELFF
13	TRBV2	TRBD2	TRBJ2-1	CASRLAGDNEQFF
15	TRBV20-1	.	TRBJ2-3	CSARDQGRVADTQYF
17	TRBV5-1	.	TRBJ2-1	CASSANRGLQGNNEQFF
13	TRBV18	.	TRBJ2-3	CASSGLTTDTQYF
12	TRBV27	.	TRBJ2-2	CASMGMTGELFF
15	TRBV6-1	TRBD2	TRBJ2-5	CASSEWRGGGETQYF
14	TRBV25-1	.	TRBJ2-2	CASSSGLISGELFF
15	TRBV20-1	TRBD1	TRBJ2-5	CSATRTGGYQETQYF
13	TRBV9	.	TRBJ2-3	CASSVEGTDTQYF
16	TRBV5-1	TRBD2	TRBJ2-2	CASSPEREGYSGELFF
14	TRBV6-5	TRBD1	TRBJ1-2	CASSSGGWGYGYTF
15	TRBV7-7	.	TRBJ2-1	CASSLEAGLGNEQFF
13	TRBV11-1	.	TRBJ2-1	CASSPSGYYEQFF
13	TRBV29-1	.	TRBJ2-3	CSAEGQNTDTQYF
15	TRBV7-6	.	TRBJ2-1	CASSPRLPPYNEQFF
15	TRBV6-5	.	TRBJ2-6	CASSSYGGRANVLTF
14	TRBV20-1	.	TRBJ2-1	CSAILADLRNEQFF
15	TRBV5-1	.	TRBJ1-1	CASSLGQTMNTEAFF
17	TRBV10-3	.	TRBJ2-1	CATSITSDKNNRNEQFF
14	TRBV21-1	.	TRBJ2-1	CASSKCRGQAEQFF
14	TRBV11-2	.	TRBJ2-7	CASSSRQKVYEQYF
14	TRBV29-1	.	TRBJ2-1	CSVEPDETYNEQFF
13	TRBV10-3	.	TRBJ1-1	CAINQGSNTEAFF
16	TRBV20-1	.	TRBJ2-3	CSARDRWEESPDTQYF
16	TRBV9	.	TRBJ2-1	CASSSDGGGLYNEQFF
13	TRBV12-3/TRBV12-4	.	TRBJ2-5	CASSEQGYETQYF
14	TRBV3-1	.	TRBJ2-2	CASSQGFNTGELFF
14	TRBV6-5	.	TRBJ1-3	CASSYFREGNTIYF
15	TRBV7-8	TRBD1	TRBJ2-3	CASSYFRGRVDTQYF
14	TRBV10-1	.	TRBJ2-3	CASSELADTSGQYF
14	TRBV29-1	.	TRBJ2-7	CSASNSGYSYEQYF
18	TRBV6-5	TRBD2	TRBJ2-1	CASSYSGLAGVRVNEQFF
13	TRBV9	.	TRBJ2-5	CASSPIPQETQYF
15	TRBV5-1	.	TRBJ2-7	CASSLQAGHNYEQYF
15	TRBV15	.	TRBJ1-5	CATSHSMGSNQPQHF
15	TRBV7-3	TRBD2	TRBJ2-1	CASSRIAGGINEQFF